This TCR beta chain was observed in a study of blood T cell repertoires in COVID-19 (dated by TCRdb to about 2020). Context from the whole study: Samples covering the acute and convalescent phases of COVID-19 were provided by collaborators in the United States, Italy and Spain. The material from the prospective study consisted of cDNA or gDNA derived from T cells, B-cell-depleted T cells, or PBMCs. The dataset comprised deeply sampled blood TCRbeta repertoires from subjects exposed to, actively infected with, or recovered from COVID-19. The repertoires were released in a freely available public database meant as a resource for research on the immune response to SARS-CoV-2. The samples were drawn from two sources: the first 160 participants of the ongoing ImmuneRACE study, and over 950 subjects contributed by 6 global collaborators. A de-identified subject ID, COVID-19 status, age in years and sex were almost always included in the sample metadata. Where HLA class I and class II types were available, the types were taken from metadata supplied by the sample provider, not from assay-based typing. General study outcomes and caveats: The quantity of clinical and demographic metadata differed by source and by participant and was supplied without curation.

Enrolling through a virtual design, the prospective study's participants ranged in age from roughly 18 to 100 years and lived across roughly 23 United States geographic areas. Cohort assignment in the prospective study relied on participant-reported clinical history from a screening survey and a study questionnaire. Each participant in the prospective study had whole blood, serum and a nasopharyngeal or oropharyngeal swab collected by mobile phlebotomists. Prospective study participants could optionally give additional blood draws and questionnaires over an approximately two-month period. Blood samples from the prospective study were shipped frozen or at room temperature prior to DNA extraction. TCRbeta CDR3 regions were amplified from genomic DNA using the immunoSEQ Assay, a bias-controlled multiplex PCR. In the source study's methods: The number of nucleated cells in each sample was estimated from the amplification of reference gene primers within the assay. To quantify the absolute abundance of each unique TCRbeta CDR3 rearrangement, sequence reads were collapsed and filtered. For each sample, productive Simpson clonality was calculated by taking the square root of Simpson's diversity index across productive rearrangements. The immuneACCESS repertoire file appears here via TCRdb, limited to in-frame rearrangements. These files lack a portion of the clones; in checked studies, under half of the deficit traces to unresolved V genes, and the cause of the others is not known. The DNA was the basis for D and trimming; V, J and clone size are from that table. This sample is represented by about 250,000 clones; 87% of them were singletons. Approximately 2.8% of the sample comes from the top ten.

For this clone: Its antigen is unknown. Base qualities were left out, and no much larger clone turns up one base away.

The TCR comes from a woman between 25 and 40 years old with acute COVID-19. The sample taken for sequencing was PBMCs or T cells enriched from blood (not recorded which).

The DNA reads TGTGCCAGCACCCCAGGGGCGGGGGGGAGAGAGACCCAGTACTTC. This translates into CASTPGAGGRETQYF. The rearranged segments are TRBV6-5 and TRBJ2-5; TRBD2 fits 9 bases in the junction. The germline V and J ends show losses of 7 bases and 4 bases respectively, and no gene match explains 10 bases of the junction. Reading the germline V gene gives CDR1 MNHEY and CDR2 SVGAGI. The CDR3 runs 15 residues from the cysteine to the phenylalanine. Only the CDR3 DNA is retained, 45 bases long and in frame from the first base.